Each of the 22 T cell receptor beta chains below was sequenced from the same sample in a study of T cell responses to AZD1222 COVID-19 vaccine. Clones were read by immunoSEQ multiplex PCR, and TCRdb kept only the in-frame ones, dropping some. Of 190,000 or so clones in the sample, 90% to 95% were seen once. Sequenced material: peripheral blood, taken 28 days after the second AZD1222 dose. The receptors were sampled from an adult who received the AZD1222 COVID-19 vaccine.

The CDR3 DNA reads as TGTGCCACCAGCAGAGATCAGAGCAGGGGGTTCTCCTACGAGCAGTACTTC. It yields the protein CATSRDQSRGFSYEQYF. The chain is built from TRBV15 and TRBJ2-7, with 7 bases that match TRBD1. J was trimmed by 0 bases and V by 0 bases; bases with no gene match: 8. The germline V gene has CDR1 LNHNV and CDR2 YYDKDF (reference sequence). CDR3 size: 17 residues.

The J gene is TRBJ2-1, the V gene TRBV27; 7 bases match TRBD1. The CDR3 consists of 15 residues. J was trimmed by 9 bases and V by 0 bases; bases with no gene match: 8. Germline V lookup: CDR1 MNHEY, CDR2 SMNVEV (reference sequence). The CDR3 loop is CASSLSWQSGGEQFF. CDR3 DNA sequence: TGTGCCAGCAGTTTATCGTGGCAATCAGGGGGTGAGCAGTTCTTC.

The CDR3 loop is CASSLWVGQAAYEQYF. The CDR3 DNA sequence: TGTGCCAGCAGCTTGTGGGTGGGACAGGCCGCCTACGAGCAGTACTTC. The V and J genes are TRBV11-2 and TRBJ2-7, with 8 bases fitting TRBD1. The germline V gene has CDR1 SGHAT and CDR2 FQNNGV. The CDR3 is 16 amino acids. The V and J ends lost 3 bases and 2 bases, in that order; junction bases with no gene match: 9. Full variable domain (remainder filled in from reference TRBV11-2 and TRBJ2-7): EAGVAQSPRYKIIEKRQSVAFWCNPISGHATLYWYQQILGQGPKLLIQFQNNGVVDDSQLPKDRFSAERLKGVDSTLKIQPAKLEDSAVYLCASSLWVGQAAYEQYFGPGTRLTVT.

This chain joins TRBV27 and TRBJ2-1; no firm D call. Germline V gene lookup returns CDR1 MNHEY and CDR2 SMNVEV (reference sequence). The V gene lost 3 bases and the J gene lost 0 bases, with 12 bases spanning the gap. CDR3 length: 16 amino acids. The CDR3 protein is CASSFLAASSYNEQFF. The CDR3 region has the DNA TGTGCCAGCAGTTTCCTCGCGGCGAGCTCCTACAATGAGCAGTTCTTC.

The rearrangement uses TRBV10-3 and TRBJ2-3; TRBD2 matches at 9 bases. The CDR3 spans 15 residues. V lost 9 bases to trimming and J lost 0 bases; unmatched junction nucleotides: 7. The V gene's germline CDR1 is ENHRY and CDR2 SYGVKD. The DNA of the CDR3 is TGTGCCATTTCCATAGCGGGAGATAGCACAGATACGCAGTATTTT. Translated: CAISIAGDSTDTQYF.

The chain links TRBV6-5 to TRBJ2-4, with D perhaps assigned TRBD1 or TRBD2 (5 bases each). CDR1 is MNHEY, CDR2 SVGAGI, per germline. The CDR3 loop spans 14 amino acids. The V gene lost 7 bases and the J gene lost 0 bases, with 10 bases spanning the gap. The CDR3 coding sequence is TGTGCCAGCAAGCCAGGGACAGCCAAAAACATTCAGTACTTC. This gives the protein CASKPGTAKNIQYF.

The chain uses TRBV7-2 and TRBJ1-2; the match to TRBD1 covers 7 bases. Germline trimming cut 3 bases from V and 4 bases from J; bases unmatched to any gene: 2. Looked up from germline, CDR1 is SGHTA and CDR2 is FQGNSA. This CDR3 is built from 13 residues. CDR3 coding DNA: TGTGCCAGCAGCTTCGGGACAGCCTATGGCTACACCTTC. As protein: CASSFGTAYGYTF.

This chain links TRBV6-5 with TRBJ2-7; maybe TRBD1 (5 bases). V lost 0 bases and J 2 bases, leaving 11 bases between the germline ends. CDR1 and CDR2 from the germline V gene are MNHEY and SVGAGI. The CDR3 length is 15 residues. The CDR3 DNA follows: TGTGCCAGCAGTTACTCACCAGGGCACCCCTACGAGCAGTACTTC. Residues: CASSYSPGHPYEQYF.

In DNA form, the CDR3 reads TGTGCCAGCCATCGGCAGGGCCCCTACGAGCAGTACTTC. Protein sequence: CASHRQGPYEQYF. The rearrangement uses TRBV21-1 and TRBJ2-7; TRBD1, the D gene given by the table, was not confirmed from the DNA. TRBV21-1 is termed a pseudogene. The CDR3 loop spans 13 amino acids.

The chain combines TRBV3-1 (or the pseudogene TRBV3-2) with TRBJ2-1; 8 bases align to TRBD2. V lost 1 base to trimming and J lost 9 bases; unmatched junction nucleotides: 11. The CDR3 sequence is 16 residues long. Germline V CDR1 and CDR2: LGHDT, YNNKEL (reference sequence). The CDR3 coding sequence is TGTGCCAGCAGCCAAGTCGGGAGGGCCGGTAGGACTGAGCAGTTCTTC. It translates to CASSQVGRAGRTEQFF.

The J gene is TRBJ2-1, the V gene TRBV6-5; 7 positions match TRBD2. CDR1 MNHEY and CDR2 SVGAGI come from the germline V gene. The CDR3 sequence is 15 residues long. J was trimmed by 8 bases and V by 5 bases; bases with no gene match: 12. The CDR3 DNA follows: TGTGCCAGCAGTAGCCGGGAGGATTTCTCCGATGAGCAGTTCTTC. It specifies CASSSREDFSDEQFF.

This clone was found once. The rearrangement links TRBV5-1 to TRBJ1-1; 7 bases are shared with TRBD1. CDR1 and CDR2 (germline): SGHRS, YFSETQ. The CDR3 has 16 residues. V shed 4 bases and J 1 base; nucleotides not matched to a gene: 10. The CDR3 is CASSLDPGQRNTEAFF. The CDR3, as DNA: TGCGCCAGCAGCCTTGATCCGGGACAGAGGAACACTGAAGCTTTCTTT.

The chain links TRBV27 to TRBJ2-7; D is tentatively TRBD1 or TRBD2 (6 bases each). The CDR3 consists of 15 residues. Trimming cost V 5 bases and J 1 base, with 15 bases left between them. Germline V gene sequence: CDR1 MNHEY, CDR2 SMNVEV (reference sequence). The CDR3 region has the DNA TGTGCCAGCAGTAGGGGGGCGGTCGGTTCCTACGAGCAGTACTTC. It encodes CASSRGAVGSYEQYF.

The table lists this clone with a count of one. Additional DNA sequences in this sample encode the identical CDR3. The J gene is TRBJ2-1, the V gene TRBV15; TRBD1 matches at 8 bases. J gave up 4 bases and V 1 base, and 3 bases lay outside the gene matches. The length of the CDR3 is 15 residues. The germline V gene encodes CDR1 LNHNV and CDR2 YYDKDF (reference sequence). This CDR3 is CATSRGQGPYNEQFF. For the CDR3, the DNA is TGTGCCACCAGCAGAGGACAGGGGCCTTACAATGAGCAGTTCTTC.

This clone was detected once. J is TRBJ2-1 and V is TRBV29-1, with D unclear. The CDR3 contains 11 residues. Looked up from germline, CDR1 is SQVTM and CDR2 is ANQGSEA. The CDR3: CSGSGVNEQFF. CDR3 nucleotide sequence: TGCAGTGGTTCAGGAGTCAATGAGCAGTTCTTC.

This sequence joins TRBV5-4 and TRBJ1-1; D remains unclear. This CDR3 contains 16 residues. V shed 1 base and J shed 1 base, with 14 bases lying between them. CDR1 and CDR2 (germline): SGHNT, YYREEE (reference sequence). CDR3 loop: CASSLMVGGPNTEAFF. DNA for the CDR3: TGTGCCAGCAGCTTGATGGTAGGCGGACCGAACACTGAAGCTTTCTTT.

CDR3 DNA: TGTGCCAGCTCACCACTGCGGGCAGGGGCAGATACGCAGTATTTT. Translation: CASSPLRAGADTQYF. The chain carries TRBV18 and TRBJ2-3; a possible D gene is TRBD1 (6 bases). Trimming removed 1 base from V and 4 bases from J, with 12 bases in between. This CDR3 is 15 amino acids long. CDR1 and CDR2 (germline): KGHSH, LQKENI. The full variable domain, in which reference TRBV18 and TRBJ2-3 provide the parts outside the CDR3, is NAGVMQNPRHLVRRRGQEARLRCSPMKGHSHVYWYRQLPEEGLKFMVYLQKENIIDESGMPKERFSAEFPKEGPSILRIQQVVRGDSAAYFCASSPLRAGADTQYFGPGTRLTVL.

V gene TRBV3-1 (or the pseudogene TRBV3-2) combines with J gene TRBJ2-3; D perhaps matches TRBD2 (6 bases). Looked up from germline, CDR1 is LGHDT and CDR2 is YNNKEL (reference sequence). V gave up 4 bases and J gave up 6 bases, with 26 bases separating them. The CDR3 runs 18 residues. CDR3 coding DNA: TGTGCCAGCAGCCTGGTTCGCGGGAAGGGAAGAGGCTGGGATACGCAGTATTTT. Amino acids: CASSLVRGKGRGWDTQYF.

The chain is built from TRBV10-2 and TRBJ2-1; D is possibly TRBD1 (6 bases). Trimming took 6 bases from V and 7 from J, leaving 16 bases between them. The CDR3 covers 14 residues. Germline V gene lookup returns CDR1 WSHSY and CDR2 SAAADI. The CDR3 reads CASSADSNLNEQFF. As DNA, the CDR3 is TGCGCCAGCAGCGCGGACAGTAATTTGAATGAGCAGTTCTTC.

The chain uses TRBV28 and TRBJ1-1; 7 nucleotides agree with TRBD1. Looked up from germline, CDR1 is MDHEN and CDR2 is SYDVKM. V was clipped by 6 bases and J by 0 bases; unmatched bases: 10. The CDR3 contains 16 residues. The DNA of the CDR3 is TGTGCCAGCAGCCCCCTGGGGACAGATATGAACACTGAAGCTTTCTTT. Its protein product is CASSPLGTDMNTEAFF.

This clone has a handful of counts. The chain recombines TRBV3-1 (or the pseudogene TRBV3-2) with TRBJ1-1; D is ambiguous. Per germline, CDR1 LGHDT and CDR2 YNNKEL (reference sequence). The CDR3 extends over 12 amino acids. V lost 2 bases and J lost 4, with 5 bases in between. The CDR3: CASSQKTTEAFF. DNA of the CDR3: TGTGCCAGCAGCCAAAAAACCACTGAAGCTTTCTTT.

Concerning this clone: Other DNA sequences of this sample code for an identical CDR3. The rearrangement joins TRBV28 to TRBJ1-4; 7 bases map to TRBD1. Germline values: CDR1 MDHEN, CDR2 SYDVKM. The CDR3 has 14 amino acids. V trimming: 5 bases; J trimming: 3 bases; junction bases outside the gene matches: 3. CDR3 loop: CASSTGQSNEKLFF. In DNA form, the CDR3 reads TGTGCCAGCAGTACGGGACAGTCTAATGAAAAACTGTTTTTT.